This T cell receptor beta chain is from a study of cytomegalovirus exposure and HLA in healthy donors. Findings of the study overall: CMV serostatus was the only immune exposure information that was available. Later analysis showed most CMV-associated TCR beta chains appearing HLA-restricted.

Vbeta (60) and Jbeta (13) primers were used in the PCR. Method: immunoSEQ multiplex PCR; TCRdb's copy keeps in-frame clones and lacks some. Of 210,000 or so clones in the sample, about 80% were seen once. This clone has just a few counts. Its antigen is still unknown. The sequenced sample consisted of PBMCs. The clonotype originates from a man in his forties in good health and CMV-seronegative.

The DNA of the CDR3 is TGTGCCAGCAGCCCGAAGGGGGATGGCTACACCTTC. It encodes CASSPKGDGYTF. The chain couples TRBV7-9 to TRBJ1-2; possible D gene TRBD1, 6 bases. The CDR3 length is 12 residues. CDR1 SEHNR and CDR2 FQNEAQ come from the germline V gene (reference sequence). Trimming cost V 5 bases and J 6 bases, with 10 bases left between them.